Reported below is one TCR beta chain. Germline values: CDR1 WSHSY, CDR2 SAAADI. The CDR3 length is 16 residues. V gave up 0 bases and J gave up 5 bases; unmatched junction bases: 6. These data come from a study of blood T cell repertoires in COVID-19. The data were produced by immunoSEQ multiplex PCR, yet TCRdb's version contains in-frame clones alone and is incomplete. The profile shows tens of thousands of clones, roughly nine tenths of them singletons. Material: peripheral blood. The sequence came from a man aged 65 to 85 with acute or convalescent COVID-19. V and J are TRBV10-2 and TRBJ2-3; 9 bases match TRBD2. In DNA form, the CDR3 reads TGCGCCAGCAGTGAGTCGGGTAGCGGGAGTGTAGATACGCAGTATTTT. It yields the protein CASSESGSGSVDTQYF.